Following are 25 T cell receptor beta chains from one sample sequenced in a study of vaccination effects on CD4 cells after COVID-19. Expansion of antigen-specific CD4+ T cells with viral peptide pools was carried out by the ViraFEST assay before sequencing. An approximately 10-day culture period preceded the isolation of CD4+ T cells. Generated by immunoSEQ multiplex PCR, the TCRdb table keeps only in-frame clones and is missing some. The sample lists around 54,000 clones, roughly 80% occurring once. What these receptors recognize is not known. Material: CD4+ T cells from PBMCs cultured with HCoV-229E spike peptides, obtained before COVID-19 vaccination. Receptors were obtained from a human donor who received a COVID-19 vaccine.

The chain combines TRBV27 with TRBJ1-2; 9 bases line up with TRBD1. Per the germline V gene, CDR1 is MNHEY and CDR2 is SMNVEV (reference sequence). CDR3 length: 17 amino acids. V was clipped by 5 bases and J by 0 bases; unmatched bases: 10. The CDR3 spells CASSRLTRQGANYGYTF. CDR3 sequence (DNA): TGTGCCAGCAGTAGGCTCACCCGACAGGGGGCTAACTATGGCTACACCTTC.

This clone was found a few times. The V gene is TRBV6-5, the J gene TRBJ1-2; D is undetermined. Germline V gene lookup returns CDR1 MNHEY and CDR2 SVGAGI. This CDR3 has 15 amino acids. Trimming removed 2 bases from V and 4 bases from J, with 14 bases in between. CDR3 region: CASSYLPEGGYGYTF. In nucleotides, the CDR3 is TGTGCCAGCAGTTACCTTCCGGAAGGCGGCTATGGCTACACCTTC.

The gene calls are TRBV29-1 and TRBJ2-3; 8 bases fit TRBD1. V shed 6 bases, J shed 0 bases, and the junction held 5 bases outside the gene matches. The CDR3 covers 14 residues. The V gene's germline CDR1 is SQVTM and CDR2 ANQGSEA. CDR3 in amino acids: CSVPDRVSTDTQYF. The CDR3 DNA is TGCAGCGTCCCGGACAGGGTCAGCACAGATACGCAGTATTTT.

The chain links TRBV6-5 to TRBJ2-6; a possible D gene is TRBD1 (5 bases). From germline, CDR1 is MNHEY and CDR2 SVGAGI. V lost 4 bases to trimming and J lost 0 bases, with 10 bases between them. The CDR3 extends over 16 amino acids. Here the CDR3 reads CASSSQAISGANVLTF. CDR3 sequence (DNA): TGTGCCAGCAGTTCACAGGCAATCTCTGGGGCCAACGTCCTGACTTTC.

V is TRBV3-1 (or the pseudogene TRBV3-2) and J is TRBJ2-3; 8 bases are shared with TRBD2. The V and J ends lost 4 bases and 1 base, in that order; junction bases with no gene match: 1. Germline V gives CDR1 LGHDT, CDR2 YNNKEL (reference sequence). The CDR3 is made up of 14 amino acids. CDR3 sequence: CASSPAGGTDTQYF. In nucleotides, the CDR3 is TGTGCCAGCAGCCCAGCGGGGGGCACAGATACGCAGTATTTT.

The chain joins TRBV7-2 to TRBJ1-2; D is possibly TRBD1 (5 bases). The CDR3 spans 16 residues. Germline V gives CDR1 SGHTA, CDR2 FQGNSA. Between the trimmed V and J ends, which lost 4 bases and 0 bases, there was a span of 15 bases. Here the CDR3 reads CASSYYLRQPNYGYTF. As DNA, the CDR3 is TGTGCCAGCAGCTACTATCTCAGACAGCCTAACTATGGCTACACCTTC.

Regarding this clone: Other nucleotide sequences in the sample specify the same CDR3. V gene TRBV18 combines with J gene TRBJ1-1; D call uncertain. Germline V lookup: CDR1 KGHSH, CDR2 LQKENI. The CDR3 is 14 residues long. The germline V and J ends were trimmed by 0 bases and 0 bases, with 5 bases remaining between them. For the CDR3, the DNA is TGTGCCAGCTCACCACCAGGGCTGAACACTGAAGCTTTCTTT. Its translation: CASSPPGLNTEAFF.

The CDR3 loop reads CASSAEPSYGYTF. CDR3 sequence (DNA): TGTGCCAGCAGCGCTGAACCTTCCTATGGCTACACCTTC. The chain has TRBV21-1 and TRBJ1-2. TRBV21-1 is designated a pseudogene. The length of the CDR3 is 13 residues.

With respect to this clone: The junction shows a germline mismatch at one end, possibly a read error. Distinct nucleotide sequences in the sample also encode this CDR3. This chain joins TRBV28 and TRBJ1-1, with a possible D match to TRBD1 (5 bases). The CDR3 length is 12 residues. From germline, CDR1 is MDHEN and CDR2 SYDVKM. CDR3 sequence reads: CASNAGGTEAFF. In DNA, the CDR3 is TGTGCCAGCAACGCGGGGGGGACTGAAGCTTTCTTC.

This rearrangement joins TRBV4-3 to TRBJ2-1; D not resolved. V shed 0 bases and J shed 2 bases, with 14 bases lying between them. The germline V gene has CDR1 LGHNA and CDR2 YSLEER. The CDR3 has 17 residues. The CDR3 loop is CASSQDRGRSAYNEQFF. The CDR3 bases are TGCGCCAGCAGCCAAGATCGAGGACGTAGTGCCTACAATGAGCAGTTCTTC.

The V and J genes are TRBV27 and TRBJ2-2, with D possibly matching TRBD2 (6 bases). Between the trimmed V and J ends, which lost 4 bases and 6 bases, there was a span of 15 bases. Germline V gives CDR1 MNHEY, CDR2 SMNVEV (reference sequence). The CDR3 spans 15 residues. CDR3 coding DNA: TGTGCCAGCAGTTCCCTCGGCGGGGTCTCCGGGGAGCTGTTTTTT. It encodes CASSSLGGVSGELFF.

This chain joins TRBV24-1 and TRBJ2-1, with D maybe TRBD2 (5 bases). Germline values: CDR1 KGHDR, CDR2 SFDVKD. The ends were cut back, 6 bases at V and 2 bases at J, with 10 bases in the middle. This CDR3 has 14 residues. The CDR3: CATSRGGTYNEQFF. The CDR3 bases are TGTGCCACCAGTCGAGGAGGAACCTACAATGAGCAGTTCTTC.

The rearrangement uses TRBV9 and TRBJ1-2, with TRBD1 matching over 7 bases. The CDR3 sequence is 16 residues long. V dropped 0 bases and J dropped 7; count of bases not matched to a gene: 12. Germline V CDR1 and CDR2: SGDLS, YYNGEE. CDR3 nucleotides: TGTGCCAGCAGCGTAGGTAGGGGACAGACAGGGCCTGGCTACACCTTC. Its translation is CASSVGRGQTGPGYTF.

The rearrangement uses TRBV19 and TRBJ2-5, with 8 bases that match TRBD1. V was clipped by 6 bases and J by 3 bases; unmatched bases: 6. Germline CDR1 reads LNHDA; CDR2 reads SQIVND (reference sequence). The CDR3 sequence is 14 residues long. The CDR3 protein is CASRPGGAEETQYF. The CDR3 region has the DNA TGTGCCAGTAGGCCAGGGGGCGCCGAAGAGACCCAGTACTTC.

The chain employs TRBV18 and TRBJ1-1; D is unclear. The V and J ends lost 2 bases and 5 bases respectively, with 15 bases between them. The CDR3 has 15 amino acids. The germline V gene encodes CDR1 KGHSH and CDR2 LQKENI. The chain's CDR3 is CASSPERSVQTEAFF. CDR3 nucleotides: TGTGCCAGCTCACCAGAAAGGTCGGTGCAAACTGAAGCTTTCTTT. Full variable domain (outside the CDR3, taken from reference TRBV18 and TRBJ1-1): NAGVMQNPRHLVRRRGQEARLRCSPMKGHSHVYWYRQLPEEGLKFMVYLQKENIIDESGMPKERFSAEFPKEGPSILRIQQVVRGDSAAYFCASSPERSVQTEAFFGQGTRLTVV.

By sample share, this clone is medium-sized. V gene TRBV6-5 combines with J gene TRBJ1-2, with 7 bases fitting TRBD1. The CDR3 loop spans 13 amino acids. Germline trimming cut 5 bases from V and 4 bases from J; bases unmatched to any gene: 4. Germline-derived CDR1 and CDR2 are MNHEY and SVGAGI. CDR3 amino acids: CASSIGDSYGYTF. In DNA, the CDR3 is TGTGCCAGCAGTATCGGGGACAGCTATGGCTACACCTTC.

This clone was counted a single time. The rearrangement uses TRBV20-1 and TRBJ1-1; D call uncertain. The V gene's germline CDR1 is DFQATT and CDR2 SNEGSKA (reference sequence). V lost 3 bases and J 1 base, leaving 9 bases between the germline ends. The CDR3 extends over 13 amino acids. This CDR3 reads CSASREKNTEAFF. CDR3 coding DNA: TGCAGTGCTAGTCGGGAAAAGAACACTGAAGCTTTCTTT.

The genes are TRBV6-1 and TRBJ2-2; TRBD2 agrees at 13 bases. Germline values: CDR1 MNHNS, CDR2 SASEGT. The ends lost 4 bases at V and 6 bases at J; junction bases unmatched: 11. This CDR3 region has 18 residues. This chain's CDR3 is CASSGGPGLAGWSGELFF. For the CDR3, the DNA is TGTGCCAGCAGTGGGGGACCGGGACTAGCGGGGTGGTCCGGGGAGCTGTTTTTT.

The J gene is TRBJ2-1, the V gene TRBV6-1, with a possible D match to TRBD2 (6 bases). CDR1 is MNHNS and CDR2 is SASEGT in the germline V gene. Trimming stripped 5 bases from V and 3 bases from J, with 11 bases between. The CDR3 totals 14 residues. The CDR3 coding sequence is TGTGCCAGCAGTACCTATAGCGGCTACAATGAGCAGTTCTTC. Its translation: CASSTYSGYNEQFF.

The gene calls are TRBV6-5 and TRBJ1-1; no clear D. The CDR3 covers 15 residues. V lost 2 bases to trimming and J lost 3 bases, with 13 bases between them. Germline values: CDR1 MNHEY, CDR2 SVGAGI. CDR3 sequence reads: CASSYKPPTDTEAFF. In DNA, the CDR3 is TGTGCCAGCAGTTACAAGCCCCCTACAGACACTGAAGCTTTCTTT.

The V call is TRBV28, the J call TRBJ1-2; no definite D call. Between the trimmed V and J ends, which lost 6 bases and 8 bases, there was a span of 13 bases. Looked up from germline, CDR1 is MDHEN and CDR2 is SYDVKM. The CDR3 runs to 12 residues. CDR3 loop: CASSRLSRGYTF. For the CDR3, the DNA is TGTGCCAGCAGCCGACTATCGAGGGGCTACACCTTC.

The CDR3 reads CASRISTGAVYGYTF. Written as DNA, the CDR3 is TGTGCCAGCAGGATATCGACAGGGGCTGTCTATGGCTACACCTTC. The V and J genes are TRBV6-5 and TRBJ1-2, with 8 bases matching TRBD1. With 6 bases clipped from V and 4 bases from J, the junction kept 10 bases outside the gene matches. This CDR3 spans 15 amino acids. The germline V gene has CDR1 MNHEY and CDR2 SVGAGI.

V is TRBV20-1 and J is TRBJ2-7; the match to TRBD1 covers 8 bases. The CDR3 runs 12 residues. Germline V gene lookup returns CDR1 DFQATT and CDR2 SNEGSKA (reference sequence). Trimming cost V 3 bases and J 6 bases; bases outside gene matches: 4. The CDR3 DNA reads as TGCAGTGCTAGTAGGACAGGGTCCGAGCAGTACGTC. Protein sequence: CSASRTGSEQYV.

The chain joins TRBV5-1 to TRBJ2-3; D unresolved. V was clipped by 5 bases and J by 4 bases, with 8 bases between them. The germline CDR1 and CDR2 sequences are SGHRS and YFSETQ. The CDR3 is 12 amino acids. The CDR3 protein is CASSFPPDTQYF. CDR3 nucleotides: TGCGCCAGCAGTTTTCCCCCAGATACGCAGTATTTT.

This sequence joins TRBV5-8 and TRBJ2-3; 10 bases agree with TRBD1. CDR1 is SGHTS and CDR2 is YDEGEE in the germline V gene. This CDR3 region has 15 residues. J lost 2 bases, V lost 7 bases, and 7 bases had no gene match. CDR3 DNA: TGTGCCAGCGGGCCGGGACAGGGGACCACAGATACGCAGTATTTT. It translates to CASGPGQGTTDTQYF.